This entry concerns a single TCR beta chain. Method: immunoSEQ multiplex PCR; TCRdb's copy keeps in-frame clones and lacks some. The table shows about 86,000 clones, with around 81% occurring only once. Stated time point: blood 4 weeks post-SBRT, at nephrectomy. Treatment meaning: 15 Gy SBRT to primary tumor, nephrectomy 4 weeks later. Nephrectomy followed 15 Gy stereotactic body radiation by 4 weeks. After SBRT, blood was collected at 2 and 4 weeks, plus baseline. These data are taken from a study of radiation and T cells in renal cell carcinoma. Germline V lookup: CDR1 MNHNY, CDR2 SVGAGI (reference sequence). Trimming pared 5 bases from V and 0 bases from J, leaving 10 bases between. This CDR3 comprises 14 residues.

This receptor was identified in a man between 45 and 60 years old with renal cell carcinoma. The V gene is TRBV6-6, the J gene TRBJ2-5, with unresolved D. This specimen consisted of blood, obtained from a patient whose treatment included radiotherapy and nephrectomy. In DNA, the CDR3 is TGTGCCAGCAGTGCGTTAGAATACCAAGAGACCCAGTACTTC. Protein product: CASSALEYQETQYF.